The entry below gives a single TCR beta chain sequence along with its context. These data belong to a study of blood T cell repertoires in COVID-19. Study background: The origin of the acute and convalescent COVID-19 samples was the United States, Italy and Spain.

Study processing details: Counts of nucleated cells, estimated from reference gene primer amplification, were obtained. Sequencing used immunoSEQ multiplex PCR; TCRdb keeps in-frame clones, though not all of them. V and J calls plus clone size are reproduced from that table; the DNA served to infer D and trimming. Of approximately 260,000 clones in the sample, around four fifths are singletons; the top ten hold about 4%. Trimming cost V 0 bases and J 2 bases, with 11 bases left between them. In germline, CDR1 is ENHRY, CDR2 SYGVKD. The CDR3 loop spans 16 amino acids. The study recruited people aged about 18 to 95 years across roughly 25 US areas. Assignments of participants to cohorts depended upon their own reported clinical history.

The sequence was collected from a man younger than 45 with acute COVID-19. Material for sequencing was PBMCs or T cells enriched from blood (not recorded which). The chain couples TRBV10-3 to TRBJ1-5; a weak D match, TRBD1 (5 bases). CDR3 residues: CAISESRGRGNQPQHF. CDR3 nucleotides: TGTGCCATCAGTGAGTCGCGGGGACGGGGCAATCAGCCCCAGCATTTT.